The entry below describes one T cell receptor beta chain. Its antigen is not known. CDR3 size: 14 residues. Germline V gene sequence: CDR1 MNHNS, CDR2 SASEGT. Trimming cost V 6 bases and J 4 bases; bases outside gene matches: 7. Vbeta (60) and Jbeta (13) primers were used in the PCR. TCRdb's copy holds only in-frame clones and misses some; the assay was immunoSEQ multiplex PCR. Of under 250,000 clones listed, around 77% were seen once; the top ten hold 2.9%. This entry is derived from a study of cytomegalovirus exposure and HLA in healthy donors. Broader study findings: Being productive about 90% or about 30% of the time was typical of most TCR beta V segments in an earlier analysis. An analysis was carried out at a later point. It showed that HLA-associated TCR beta chains were more clonally expanded than equally common non-associated chains. In vitro confirmation showed three CMV-associated chains to be CMV antigen specific.

This chain links TRBV6-1 with TRBJ1-2, with 8 bases that match TRBD1. The clonotype was recovered from a woman aged 30 to 39 in good health and CMV-seronegative. Sequencing was carried out using PBMCs. CDR3 bases: TGTGCCAGCAGAACCCCGGACAGGGTCTATGGCTACACCTTC. Translated, it gives CASRTPDRVYGYTF.